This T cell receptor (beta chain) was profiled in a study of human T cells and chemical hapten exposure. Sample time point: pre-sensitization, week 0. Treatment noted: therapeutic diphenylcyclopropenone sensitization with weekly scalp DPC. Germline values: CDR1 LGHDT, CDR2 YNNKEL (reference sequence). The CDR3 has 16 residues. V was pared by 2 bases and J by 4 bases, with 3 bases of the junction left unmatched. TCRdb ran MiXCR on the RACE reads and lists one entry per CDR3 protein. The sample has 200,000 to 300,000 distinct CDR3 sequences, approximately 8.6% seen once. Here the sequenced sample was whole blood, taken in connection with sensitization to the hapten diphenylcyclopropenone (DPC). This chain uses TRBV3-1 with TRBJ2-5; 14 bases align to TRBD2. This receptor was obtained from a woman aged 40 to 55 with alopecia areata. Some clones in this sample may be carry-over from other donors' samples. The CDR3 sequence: CASSQRGLAGVETQYF. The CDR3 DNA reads TGTGCCAGCAGCCAACGGGGACTAGCGGGAGTAGAGACCCAGTACTTC.